A selection of T cell receptor beta chains follows, all from one sample in a study of cytomegalovirus exposure and HLA in healthy donors. The data were produced by immunoSEQ multiplex PCR, yet TCRdb's version contains in-frame clones alone and is incomplete. This sample has 90,000 to 120,000 clones, with over 65% found just once. Sequences were obtained from PBMCs. These receptors all stem from a woman in her 40s in good health and CMV-seropositive. Both conserved end residues are part of each CDR3. Each record gives: V gene, CDR3 length, J gene, clone size, CDR3 protein. Rows give clone size only sometimes, using once, few, many, or a class for an expanded clone.

v_gene: TRBV25-1
len: 14
j_gene: TRBJ1-6
abundance: NA
CDR3aa: CASTGGSKGSPLHF

v_gene: TRBV18
len: 17
j_gene: TRBJ2-6
abundance: NA
CDR3aa: CASSPPQGNSGANVLTF

v_gene: TRBV5-4
len: 14
j_gene: TRBJ1-6
abundance: once
CDR3aa: CASSSRGRGSPLHF

v_gene: TRBV5-1
len: 16
j_gene: TRBJ2-5
abundance: NA
CDR3aa: CASSPGVGGAEETQYF

v_gene: TRBV6-5
len: 14
j_gene: TRBJ2-2
abundance: NA
CDR3aa: CASSRNRDTGELFF

v_gene: TRBV7-9
len: 13
j_gene: TRBJ1-5
abundance: NA
CDR3aa: CASSLGELQPQHF

v_gene: TRBV18
len: 16
j_gene: TRBJ2-3
abundance: NA
CDR3aa: CASSPPAGLGTDTQYF

v_gene: TRBV19
len: 15
j_gene: TRBJ1-2
abundance: NA
CDR3aa: CASSLTGPSNYGYTF

v_gene: TRBV2
len: 13
j_gene: TRBJ1-5
abundance: NA
CDR3aa: CARGQGSNQPQHF

v_gene: TRBV4-2
len: 16
j_gene: TRBJ1-1
abundance: NA
CDR3aa: CASSPSQGYMNTEAFF

v_gene: TRBV27
len: 14
j_gene: TRBJ2-7
abundance: once
CDR3aa: CASSPLDRGHEQYF

v_gene: TRBV6-5
len: 14
j_gene: TRBJ1-1
abundance: NA
CDR3aa: CASSYSRRTGEAFF

v_gene: TRBV7-2
len: 15
j_gene: TRBJ1-4
abundance: NA
CDR3aa: CASSLQGATGEKLFF

v_gene: TRBV7-8
len: 14
j_gene: TRBJ1-2
abundance: once
CDR3aa: CASSLAQGIYGYTF

v_gene: TRBV14
len: 15
j_gene: TRBJ1-1
abundance: NA
CDR3aa: CASSQDNRPYTEAFF

v_gene: TRBV4-2
len: 14
j_gene: TRBJ1-1
abundance: few
CDR3aa: CASSGTAMNTEAFF

v_gene: TRBV4-1
len: 18
j_gene: TRBJ2-7
abundance: NA
CDR3aa: CASSQPTSGGRSSYEQYF

v_gene: TRBV30
len: 14
j_gene: TRBJ2-2
abundance: NA
CDR3aa: CAWSLPRQAGELFF

v_gene: TRBV10-3
len: 14
j_gene: TRBJ2-7
abundance: NA
CDR3aa: CAIRSTGVAYEQYF

v_gene: TRBV6-4
len: 13
j_gene: TRBJ1-1
abundance: NA
CDR3aa: CASSRTGQTEAFF

v_gene: TRBV7-3
len: 16
j_gene: TRBJ2-1
abundance: NA
CDR3aa: CASSLLGTSGNNEQFF

v_gene: TRBV30
len: 13
j_gene: TRBJ2-1
abundance: once
CDR3aa: CAWDRVLEGEQFF

v_gene: TRBV9
len: 17
j_gene: TRBJ2-3
abundance: few
CDR3aa: CASSVGGGAGRTDTQYF

v_gene: TRBV7-3
len: 14
j_gene: TRBJ2-3
abundance: NA
CDR3aa: CASSRSGSTDTQYF

v_gene: TRBV9
len: 16
j_gene: TRBJ2-2
abundance: NA
CDR3aa: CASSAQPTANTGELFF

v_gene: TRBV6-6
len: 13
j_gene: TRBJ2-3
abundance: once
CDR3aa: CASRGGAGDTQYF

v_gene: TRBV7-9
len: 15
j_gene: TRBJ1-2
abundance: once
CDR3aa: CASSLNVRDVFGYTF

v_gene: TRBV6-5
len: 15
j_gene: TRBJ1-2
abundance: NA
CDR3aa: CASSTDRGSNYGYTF

v_gene: TRBV25-1
len: 13
j_gene: TRBJ2-7
abundance: NA
CDR3aa: CASSLVRGIEQYF

v_gene: TRBV6-5
len: 12
j_gene: TRBJ1-2
abundance: NA
CDR3aa: CASSESSWGYTF

v_gene: TRBV30
len: 13
j_gene: TRBJ1-1
abundance: NA
CDR3aa: CAWDRGMNTEAFF

v_gene: TRBV7-9
len: 16
j_gene: TRBJ2-2
abundance: NA
CDR3aa: CASSAPSGGPPGELFF

v_gene: TRBV6-5
len: 14
j_gene: TRBJ1-6
abundance: NA
CDR3aa: CASSPKPYNSPLHF

v_gene: TRBV7-8
len: 13
j_gene: TRBJ2-5
abundance: NA
CDR3aa: CASSLVVSKTQYF

v_gene: TRBV6-1
len: 13
j_gene: TRBJ2-5
abundance: NA
CDR3aa: CASTRTSAETQYF

v_gene: TRBV7-6
len: 18
j_gene: TRBJ1-1
abundance: NA
CDR3aa: CASSPRPDREAQNTEAFF

v_gene: TRBV19
len: 15
j_gene: TRBJ1-6
abundance: NA
CDR3aa: CASSAAGTGVSPLHF

v_gene: TRBV5-6
len: 15
j_gene: TRBJ1-2
abundance: NA
CDR3aa: CASSLGGGVISGYTF

v_gene: TRBV4-1
len: 14
j_gene: TRBJ2-5
abundance: NA
CDR3aa: CASSLGSGQETQYF

v_gene: TRBV9
len: 14
j_gene: TRBJ2-2
abundance: NA
CDR3aa: CASRPSGNTGELFF

v_gene: TRBV6-5
len: 12
j_gene: TRBJ2-7
abundance: NA
CDR3aa: CASSYQGYEQYF

v_gene: TRBV9
len: 13
j_gene: TRBJ1-6
abundance: few
CDR3aa: CASSVQGNSPLHF

v_gene: TRBV11-2
len: 13
j_gene: TRBJ1-1
abundance: NA
CDR3aa: CASSSLPDTEAFF

v_gene: TRBV27
len: 17
j_gene: TRBJ1-1
abundance: NA
CDR3aa: CASSLRPLKGAATEAFF

v_gene: TRBV4-3
len: 14
j_gene: TRBJ1-2
abundance: NA
CDR3aa: CASSQSLRGYGYTF

v_gene: TRBV7-2
len: 15
j_gene: TRBJ1-1
abundance: NA
CDR3aa: CASSSSPRGVAEAFF

v_gene: TRBV4-3
len: 14
j_gene: TRBJ2-2
abundance: NA
CDR3aa: CASSQDRYTGELFF

v_gene: TRBV5-4
len: 11
j_gene: TRBJ2-1
abundance: NA
CDR3aa: CASSTRTGQFF

v_gene: TRBV30
len: 14
j_gene: TRBJ1-5
abundance: NA
CDR3aa: CAWSASGGNQPQHF

v_gene: TRBV4-1
len: 16
j_gene: TRBJ2-2
abundance: NA
CDR3aa: CASSQGTSQNTGELFF

v_gene: TRBV2
len: 14
j_gene: TRBJ1-5
abundance: few
CDR3aa: CASSDRTGNQPQHF

v_gene: TRBV5-8
len: 18
j_gene: TRBJ2-3
abundance: NA
CDR3aa: CASSFGLAGGPQGDTQYF